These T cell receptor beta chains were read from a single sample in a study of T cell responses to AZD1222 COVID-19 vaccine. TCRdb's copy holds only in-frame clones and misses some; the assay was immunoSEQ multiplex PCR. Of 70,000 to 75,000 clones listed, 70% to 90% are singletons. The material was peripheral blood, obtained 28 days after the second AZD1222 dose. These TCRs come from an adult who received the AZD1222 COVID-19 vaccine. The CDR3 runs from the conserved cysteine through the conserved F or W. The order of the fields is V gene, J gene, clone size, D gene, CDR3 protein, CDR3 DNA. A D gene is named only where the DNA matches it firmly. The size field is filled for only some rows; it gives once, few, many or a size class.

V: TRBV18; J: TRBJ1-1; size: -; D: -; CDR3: CASSLGPQGGDTEAFF; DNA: TGTGCCAGCTCACTCGGACCGCAGGGTGGGGACACTGAAGCTTTCTTT
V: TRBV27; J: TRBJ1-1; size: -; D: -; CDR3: CATGRMNTEAFF; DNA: TGTGCCACAGGACGGATGAACACTGAAGCTTTCTTT
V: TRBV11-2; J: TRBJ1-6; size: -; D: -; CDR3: CASSRENSPLHF; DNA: TGTGCCAGCAGCAGAGAGAATTCACCCCTCCACTTT
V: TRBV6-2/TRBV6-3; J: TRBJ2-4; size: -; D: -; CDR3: CASSYEGGPKNIQYF; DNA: TGTGCCAGCAGTTACGAGGGGGGTCCCAAAAACATTCAGTACTTC
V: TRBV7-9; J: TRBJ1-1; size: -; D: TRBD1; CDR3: CASSTPAGTDAFF; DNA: TGTGCCAGCAGCACCCCGGCCGGGACAGACGCTTTCTTT
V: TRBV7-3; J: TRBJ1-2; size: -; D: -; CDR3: CASSQASGGQLYGYTF; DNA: TGTGCCAGCAGCCAAGCGAGTGGGGGGCAACTGTATGGCTACACCTTC
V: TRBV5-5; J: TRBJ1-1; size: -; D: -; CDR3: CASSGRTANTEAFF; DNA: TGTGCCAGCAGCGGACGGACCGCGAACACTGAAGCTTTCTTT
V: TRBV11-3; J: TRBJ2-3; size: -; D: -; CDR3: CASSLVGGTDTQYF; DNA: TGTGCCAGCAGCTTAGTGGGCGGCACAGATACGCAGTATTTT
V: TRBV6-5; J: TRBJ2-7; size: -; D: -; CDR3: CASSYAMGPSYEQYF; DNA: TGTGCCAGCAGTTACGCTATGGGACCCTCCTACGAGCAGTACTTC
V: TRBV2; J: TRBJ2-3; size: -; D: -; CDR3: CASSATGPTSTDTQYF; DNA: TGTGCCAGCAGTGCCACGGGGCCTACTAGCACAGATACGCAGTATTTT
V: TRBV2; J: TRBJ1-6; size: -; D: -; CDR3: CASSDGRFNMDSPLHF; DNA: TGTGCCAGCAGTGACGGACGGTTTAATATGGACTCACCCCTCCACTTT
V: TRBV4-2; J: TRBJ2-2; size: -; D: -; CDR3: CASSRTGELFF; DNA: TGTGCCAGCAGCCGGACCGGGGAGCTGTTTTTT
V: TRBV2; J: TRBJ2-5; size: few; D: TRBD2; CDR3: CASSDPTSGREATGETQYF; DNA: TGTGCCAGCAGTGACCCTACTAGCGGGAGAGAGGCTACGGGAGAGACCCAGTACTTC
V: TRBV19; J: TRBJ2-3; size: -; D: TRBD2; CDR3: CASSRGGLAGGDTQYF; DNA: TGTGCCAGTAGTAGGGGGGGACTAGCGGGAGGAGATACGCAGTATTTT
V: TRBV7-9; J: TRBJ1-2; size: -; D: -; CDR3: CASSLERPGLGGYTF; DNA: TGTGCCAGCAGCTTAGAGCGCCCAGGGTTGGGCGGCTACACCTTC
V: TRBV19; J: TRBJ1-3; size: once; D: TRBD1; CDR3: CASSRQGAPGNTIYF; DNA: TGTGCCAGTAGTAGACAGGGGGCCCCTGGAAACACCATATATTTT
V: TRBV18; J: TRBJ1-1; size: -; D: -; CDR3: CASSPRQNTEAFF; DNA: TGTGCCAGCTCACCCCGGCAGAACACTGAAGCTTTCTTT
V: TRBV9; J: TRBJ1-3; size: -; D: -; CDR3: CASSVVPGSGNTIYF; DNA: TGTGCCAGCAGCGTAGTTCCGGGCTCTGGAAACACCATATATTTT
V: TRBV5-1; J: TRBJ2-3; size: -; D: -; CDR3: CASSLDTVSTDTQYF; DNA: TGCGCCAGCAGCTTGGACACAGTTAGCACAGATACGCAGTATTTT
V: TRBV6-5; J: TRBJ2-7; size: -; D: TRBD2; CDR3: CASSYSGGSPSEQYF; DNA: TGTGCCAGCAGTTACTCGGGGGGGTCCCCTAGCGAGCAGTACTTC
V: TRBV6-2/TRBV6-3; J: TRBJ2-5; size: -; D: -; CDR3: CASSPVEKAPETQYF; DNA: TGTGCCAGCAGCCCCGTTGAAAAGGCCCCAGAGACCCAGTACTTC
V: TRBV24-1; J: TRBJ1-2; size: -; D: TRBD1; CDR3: CATSDPDRGSNYGYTF; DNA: TGTGCCACCAGTGACCCTGACAGGGGGAGTAACTATGGCTACACCTTC
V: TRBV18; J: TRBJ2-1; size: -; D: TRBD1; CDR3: CASSPGTDRGSGSSGFF; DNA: TGTGCCAGCTCACCTGGCACGGACAGGGGGAGTGGGTCGTCTGGGTTCTTC
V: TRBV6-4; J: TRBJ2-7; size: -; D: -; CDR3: CASSDSEVGEQYF; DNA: TGTGCCAGCAGTGACTCCGAGGTAGGAGAGCAGTACTTC
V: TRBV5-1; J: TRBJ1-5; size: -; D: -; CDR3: CASSLASNQPQHF; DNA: TGCGCCAGCAGCTTGGCTTCCAATCAGCCCCAGCATTTT
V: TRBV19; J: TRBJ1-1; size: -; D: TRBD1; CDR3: CASSTGQGDFNTEAFF; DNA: TGTGCCAGTAGTACGGGACAGGGCGATTTTAACACTGAAGCTTTCTTT
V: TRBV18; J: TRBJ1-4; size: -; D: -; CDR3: CASSPLTDEKLFF; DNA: TGTGCCAGCTCACCACTGACTGATGAAAAACTGTTTTTT
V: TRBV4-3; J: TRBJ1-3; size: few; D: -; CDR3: CASSERPLSGNTIYF; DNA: TGCGCCAGCAGCGAGCGGCCCCTCTCTGGAAACACCATATATTTT
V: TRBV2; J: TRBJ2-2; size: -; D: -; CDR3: CASSEAGRGAGELFF; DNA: TGTGCCAGCAGTGAAGCAGGGCGAGGAGCCGGGGAGCTGTTTTTT
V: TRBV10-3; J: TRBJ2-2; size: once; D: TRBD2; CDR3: CAIGAGAGELFF; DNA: TGTGCCATCGGGGCGGGGGCCGGGGAGCTGTTTTTT
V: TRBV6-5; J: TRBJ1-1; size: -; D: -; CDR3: CASSLGGSNTEAFF; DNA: TGTGCCAGCAGCCTAGGGGGATCGAACACTGAAGCTTTCTTT
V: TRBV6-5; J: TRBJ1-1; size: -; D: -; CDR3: CATIFAVGAGGAFF; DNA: TGTGCCACCATTTTCGCAGTCGGGGCCGGAGGGGCTTTCTTT
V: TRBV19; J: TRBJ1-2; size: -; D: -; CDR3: CASSIGEPKGYTF; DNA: TGTGCCAGTAGTATTGGGGAACCAAAGGGCTACACCTTC
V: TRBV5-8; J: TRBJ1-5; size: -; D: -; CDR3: CASSLRASNQPQHF; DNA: TGTGCCAGCAGCTTGCGCGCTAGCAATCAGCCCCAGCATTTT
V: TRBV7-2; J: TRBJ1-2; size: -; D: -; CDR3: CASSLARDGVTHTF; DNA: TGTGCCAGCAGCTTAGCCCGGGACGGCGTCACTCATACCTTC
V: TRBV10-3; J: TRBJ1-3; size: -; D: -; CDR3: CAIGRNSGNTIYF; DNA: TGTGCCATCGGGCGGAACTCTGGAAACACCATATATTTT
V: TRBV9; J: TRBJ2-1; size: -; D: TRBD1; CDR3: CASSPRDRVYNEQFF; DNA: TGTGCCAGCAGCCCCCGGGACAGAGTCTACAATGAGCAGTTCTTC
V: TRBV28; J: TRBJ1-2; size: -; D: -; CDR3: CASSPRGASYGYTF; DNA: TGTGCCAGCAGCCCGCGGGGGGCTAGCTATGGCTACACCTTC
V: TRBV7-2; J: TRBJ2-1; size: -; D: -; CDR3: CAIVNGTFGEQFF; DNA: TGTGCCATCGTTAACGGGACCTTCGGTGAGCAGTTCTTC
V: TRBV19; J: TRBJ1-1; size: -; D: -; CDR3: CASSPGPGPETEAFF; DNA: TGTGCCAGTAGCCCCGGCCCGGGACCCGAAACTGAAGCTTTCTTT
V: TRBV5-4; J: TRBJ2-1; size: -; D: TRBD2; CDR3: CASSQGLAGGLNEQFF; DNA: TGTGCCAGCAGCCAAGGACTAGCGGGAGGGTTAAATGAGCAGTTCTTC
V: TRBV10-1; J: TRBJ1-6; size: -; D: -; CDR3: CASSPSNSPLHF; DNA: TGCGCCAGCAGTCCAAGTAATTCACCCCTCCACTTT
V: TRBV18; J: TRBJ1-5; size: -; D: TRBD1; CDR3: CASSLRDRETQPQHF; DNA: TGTGCCAGCTCACTCCGGGACAGGGAGACTCAGCCCCAGCATTTT
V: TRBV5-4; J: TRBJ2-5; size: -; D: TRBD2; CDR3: CASSLGLAGSQETQYF; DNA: TGTGCCAGCAGCTTGGGGTTAGCGGGAAGTCAAGAGACCCAGTACTTC
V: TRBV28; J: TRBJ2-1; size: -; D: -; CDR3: CASSFLGEISDNEQFF; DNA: TGTGCCAGCAGTTTCTTAGGGGAAATCTCAGACAATGAGCAGTTCTTC
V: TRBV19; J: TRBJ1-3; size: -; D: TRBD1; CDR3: CASSSLQGSGNTIYF; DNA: TGTGCCAGTAGTAGCCTACAGGGGTCTGGAAACACCATATATTTT
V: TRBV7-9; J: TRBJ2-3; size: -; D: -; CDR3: CASGLASTDTQYF; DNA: TGTGCCAGCGGGCTAGCGAGCACAGATACGCAGTATTTT
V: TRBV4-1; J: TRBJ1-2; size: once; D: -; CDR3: CASSREEGVDGYTF; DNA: TGCGCCAGCAGCCGGGAAGAGGGAGTGGATGGCTACACCTTC
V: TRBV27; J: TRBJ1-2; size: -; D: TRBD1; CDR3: CASSLWGRDSTAYGYTF; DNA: TGTGCCAGCAGTTTATGGGGGAGGGACAGCACTGCTTATGGCTACACCTTC
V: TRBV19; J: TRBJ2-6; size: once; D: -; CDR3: CASVDGPSGANVLTF; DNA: TGTGCCAGTGTCGACGGGCCCTCTGGGGCCAACGTCCTGACTTTC
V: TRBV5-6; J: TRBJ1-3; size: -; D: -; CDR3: CASSLVRLSSGNTIYF; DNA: TGTGCCAGCAGCTTGGTTAGGCTTTCCTCTGGAAACACCATATATTTT
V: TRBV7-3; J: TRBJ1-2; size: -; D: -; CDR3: CASSPDEGYGYTF; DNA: TGTGCCAGCAGCCCTGACGAGGGCTATGGCTACACCTTC
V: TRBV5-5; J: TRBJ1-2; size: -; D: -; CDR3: CASSSGTGNYGYTF; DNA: TGTGCCAGCAGCTCCGGTACGGGGAACTATGGCTACACCTTC
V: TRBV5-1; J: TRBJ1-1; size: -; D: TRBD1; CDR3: CASSLRTGENTEAFF; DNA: TGCGCCAGCAGCCTCCGGACAGGGGAGAACACTGAAGCTTTCTTT